The 25 T cell receptor beta chains below come from one sample, sequenced in a study of T cell responses to AZD1222 COVID-19 vaccine (dated by TCRdb to the early 2020s). Libraries were prepared through the immunoSEQ multiplex PCR assay. What TCRdb holds here is the immuneACCESS table cut down to in-frame rearrangements. Part of the clones is not present; checked against another copy, under half of the missing clones reflect an unresolved V gene, and the others are unexplained. Within this sample are about 72,000 clones, with around 89% of them counted one time only. The leading ten clones occupy under 30% of the sample. Taken with the paper, the label for time point translates to: about 28 days (+/-7) after the second vaccine dose. The specimen was peripheral blood, collected 28 days after the second AZD1222 dose. These receptors all come from an adult who received the AZD1222 COVID-19 vaccine.

This clone was detected a few times. This chain links TRBV27 with TRBJ2-3, with D maybe TRBD1 (6 bases). Germline CDR1 MNHEY, CDR2 SMNVEV (reference sequence). The CDR3 length is 15 residues. Between the trimmed V and J ends, which lost 4 bases and 4 bases, there was a span of 15 bases. CDR3 sequence: CASSYGVRGSDTQYF. In DNA, the CDR3 is TGTGCCAGCAGTTATGGCGTCAGGGGTTCAGATACGCAGTATTTT.

The chain recombines TRBV7-9 with TRBJ1-3; D is undetermined. The germline gives CDR1 SEHNR, CDR2 FQNEAQ (reference sequence). The CDR3 is 16 residues long. Trimming left V 4 bases short and J 0 bases short, with 13 bases between. CDR3 in DNA: TGTGCCAGCAGCTGGAGGACCGACTCCTCTGGAAACACCATATATTTT. Translating gives CASSWRTDSSGNTIYF.

The rearrangement links TRBV30 to TRBJ1-2; 8 positions match TRBD1. The CDR3 loop spans 17 amino acids. From germline, CDR1 is GTSNPN and CDR2 SVGIG (reference sequence). J lost 0 bases, V lost 7 bases, and 16 bases had no gene match. CDR3 loop: CAYQRITGTGANYGYTF. The CDR3 bases are TGTGCCTACCAGAGAATAACGGGGACAGGCGCTAACTATGGCTACACCTTC.

This chain uses TRBV6-5 with TRBJ2-5; TRBD1 might be the D (6 bases). The CDR3 has 12 amino acids. Germline CDR1 MNHEY, CDR2 SVGAGI. The V gene lost 10 bases and the J gene lost 0 bases, with 9 bases spanning the gap. The CDR3 is CATTGYQETQYF. The CDR3 bases are TGTGCCACCACAGGGTACCAAGAGACCCAGTACTTC.

This clone was observed once. The V and J genes are TRBV5-1 and TRBJ2-7; TRBD1 agrees at 12 bases. The junction had 16 bases not matched to a gene; V was cut back by 2 bases and J by 7 bases. Germline CDR1 reads SGHRS; CDR2 reads YFSETQ. There are 18 residues in the CDR3. The CDR3 is CASSLLGGKGQGAREQYF. For the CDR3, the DNA is TGCGCCAGCAGCTTACTAGGCGGGAAGGGACAGGGGGCACGGGAGCAGTACTTC.

J is TRBJ1-5 and V is TRBV3-1 (or the pseudogene TRBV3-2), with 8 bases matching TRBD1. The ends lost 6 bases at V and 7 bases at J; junction bases unmatched: 11. Looked up from germline, CDR1 is LGHDT and CDR2 is YNNKEL (reference sequence). The CDR3 covers 15 residues. The CDR3 region is CASSPTGALWQPQHF. The CDR3 DNA is TGTGCCAGCAGTCCGACAGGGGCCCTTTGGCAGCCCCAGCATTTT.

This clone occurred once. V and J are TRBV18 and TRBJ1-2, with 7 bases that match TRBD1. The V gene end was trimmed by 2 bases and the J gene end by 5 bases; junction bases not matched to a gene: 5. CDR3 length: 14 residues. Germline V gene lookup returns CDR1 KGHSH and CDR2 LQKENI. The DNA of the CDR3 is TGTGCCAGCTCACCAGGACAGGACCCTTATGGCTACACCTTC. It translates to CASSPGQDPYGYTF.

J is TRBJ1-4 and V is TRBV11-3, with a weak D call TRBD1 (5 bases). The ends were cut back, 5 bases at V and 3 bases at J, with 10 bases in the middle. Germline V gene data show CDR1 as SGHNT and CDR2 as YENEEA. The CDR3 length is 14 residues. The CDR3 region is CASSPGRANEKLFF. CDR3 in DNA: TGTGCCAGCAGCCCAGGGCGGGCTAATGAAAAACTGTTTTTT. The full variable domain, its missing parts supplied by reference TRBV11-3 and TRBJ1-4, is EAGVVQSPRYKIIEKKQPVAFWCNPISGHNTLYWYLQNLGQGPELLIRYENEEAVDDSQLPKDRFSAERLKGVDSTLKIQPAELGDSAVYLCASSPGRANEKLFFGSGTQLSVL.

The gene calls are TRBV5-6 and TRBJ1-2; D gene ambiguous. Germline V lookup: CDR1 SGHDT, CDR2 YYEEEE. With 3 bases removed from V and 8 bases from J, the gap between germline ends came to 14 bases. This CDR3 has 13 amino acids. The DNA of the CDR3 is TGTGCCAGCAGCTGGGAAAACAGAGGCGGCTACACCTTC. It is translated as CASSWENRGGYTF.

The rearrangement uses TRBV5-1 and TRBJ1-3; 9 bases fit TRBD1. Germline-derived CDR1 and CDR2 are SGHRS and YFSETQ. The J segment lost 4 bases and the V segment lost 4 bases, leaving 6 bases of the junction unmatched. The CDR3 is 15 amino acids. The CDR3 DNA follows: TGCGCCAGCAGCCTCGGGACAGGGCAGGGAAACACCATATATTTT. Amino acid sequence: CASSLGTGQGNTIYF.

This clone was recorded once. This sequence joins TRBV5-7 and TRBJ2-2, with D uncertain. TRBV5-7 is recorded as an ORF, its role being uncertain. The V and J ends lost 0 bases and 4 bases respectively, with 10 bases between them. The CDR3 loop spans 15 amino acids. The CDR3 region is CASSLEREATGELFF. The CDR3 coding sequence is TGTGCCAGCAGCTTGGAAAGGGAAGCCACCGGGGAGCTGTTTTTT.

V gene TRBV6-4 combines with J gene TRBJ2-2, with D possibly being TRBD1 or TRBD2 (5 bases each). V lost 5 bases and J lost 2, with 9 bases in between. Germline V lookup: CDR1 MRHNA, CDR2 SNTAGT. The length of the CDR3 is 14 residues. The CDR3 DNA sequence: TGTGCCAGCAGTAGGGACCATAACACCGGGGAGCTGTTTTTT. This codes for CASSRDHNTGELFF.

This clone was seen just once. The J gene is TRBJ2-5, the V gene TRBV7-3; 14 nucleotides agree with TRBD2. V lost 5 bases, J lost 5 bases, and 7 bases stayed unmatched. This CDR3 spans 16 amino acids. Germline V CDR1 and CDR2: SGHTA, FQGTGA. The chain's CDR3 is CASSPTSGRAFETQYF. CDR3 nucleotides: TGTGCCAGCAGCCCGACTAGCGGGAGGGCCTTTGAGACCCAGTACTTC.

The J gene is TRBJ2-7, the V gene TRBV3-1 (or the pseudogene TRBV3-2), with D perhaps TRBD1 (5 bases). Between the trimmed V and J ends, which lost 1 base and 6 bases, there was a span of 10 bases. The length of the CDR3 is 13 residues. Germline V gene data show CDR1 as LGHDT and CDR2 as YNNKEL (reference sequence). CDR3 nucleotide sequence: TGTGCCAGCAGCCAAGCCACAGGTATCGAGCAGTACTTC. As protein: CASSQATGIEQYF.

This chain connects TRBV6-5 to TRBJ1-4; no clear D gene. Germline lookup yields CDR1 MNHEY and CDR2 SVGAGI. V was trimmed by 10 bases and J by 8 bases, leaving 11 bases between them. This CDR3 comprises 11 residues. CDR3 in DNA: TGTGCCACCCGGGGAAACGAAAAACTGTTTTTT. Amino acid sequence: CATRGNEKLFF.

The DNA for the CDR3 is TGTGCCAGTAGTTCCACTAGCTCCCCCTACAATGAGCAGTTCTTC. Its translation: CASSSTSSPYNEQFF. This chain uses TRBV19 with TRBJ2-1, with a possible D match to TRBD2 (6 bases). Germline loops: CDR1 LNHDA, CDR2 SQIVND (reference sequence). The V end lost 5 bases, the J end lost 2 bases, and 13 bases lay between the germline ends. This CDR3 has 15 amino acids.

In this sample, this clone turned up once. The gene calls are TRBV19 and TRBJ1-5, with 10 bases lining up with TRBD1. V lost 0 bases, J lost 4 bases, and 3 bases stayed unmatched. Germline assignment: CDR1 LNHDA and CDR2 SQIVND (reference sequence). This CDR3 has 16 residues. The CDR3 is CASSIDPGQGNQPQHF. The CDR3 bases are TGTGCCAGTAGTATAGACCCGGGACAGGGGAATCAGCCCCAGCATTTT.

In DNA, the CDR3 is TGTGCCAGCAGCTCGCCGGGACATTCACGTGCAGGGACTGAAGCTTTCTTT. Translated, it gives CASSSPGHSRAGTEAFF. J is TRBJ1-1 and V is TRBV27, with D possibly matching TRBD1 (6 bases). CDR3 length equals 17 residues. V was shortened by 6 bases and J by 5 bases, with 25 bases between the two germline ends. CDR1 and CDR2 from the germline V gene are MNHEY and SMNVEV (reference sequence).

This chain connects TRBV9 to TRBJ2-7; a possible D gene is TRBD2 (6 bases). The ends were cut back, 2 bases at V and 3 bases at J, with 12 bases in the middle. The CDR3 is made up of 14 amino acids. Germline V gives CDR1 SGDLS, CDR2 YYNGEE. The CDR3 region has the DNA TGTGCCAGCAGCGTCGAAATCGGGAGCTACGAGCAGTACTTC. As protein: CASSVEIGSYEQYF.

The chain is built from TRBV28 and TRBJ1-4, with a weak D call TRBD1 (6 bases). The V gene lost 3 bases and the J gene lost 2 bases, with 13 bases spanning the gap. The germline CDR1 and CDR2 sequences are MDHEN and SYDVKM. The CDR3 covers 16 residues. The CDR3 nucleotides read TGTGCCAGCAGTTTTTGGGGGGCAGGCACTAATGAAAAACTGTTTTTT. Protein: CASSFWGAGTNEKLFF. Full variable domain (rest looked up from reference TRBV28 and TRBJ1-4): DVKVTQSSRYLVKRTGEKVFLECVQDMDHENMFWYRQDPGLGLRLIYFSYDVKMKEKGDIPEGYSVSREKKERFSLILESASTNQTSMYLCASSFWGAGTNEKLFFGSGTQLSVL.

V is TRBV7-9 and J is TRBJ2-7; maybe TRBD1 (5 bases). The CDR3 spans 13 residues. The V end lost 4 bases, the J end lost 6 bases, and 13 bases lay between the germline ends. Germline values: CDR1 SEHNR, CDR2 FQNEAQ (reference sequence). The CDR3 reads CASSSLQASEQYF. DNA for the CDR3: TGTGCCAGCAGCTCCCTACAGGCATCCGAGCAGTACTTC. Full variable domain (rest looked up from reference TRBV7-9 and TRBJ2-7): DTGVSQNPRHKITKRGQNVTFRCDPISEHNRLYWYRQTLGQGPEFLTYFQNEAQLEKSRLLSDRFSAERPKGSFSTLEIQRTEQGDSAMYLCASSSLQASEQYFGPGTRLTVT.

The CDR3 is CASSLGGTPGLQAFF. Written as DNA, the CDR3 is TGCGCCAGCAGCTTGGGAGGGACACCGGGGCTACAGGCTTTCTTT. This chain uses TRBV5-1 with TRBJ1-1, with D possibly TRBD1 on 6 matching bases. Germline lookup yields CDR1 SGHRS and CDR2 YFSETQ. Trimming took 0 bases from V and 11 from J, leaving 20 bases between them. This CDR3 is 15 amino acids long.

The rearrangement joins TRBV11-2 to TRBJ2-5; 9 nucleotides align to TRBD1. Germline-derived CDR1 and CDR2 are SGHAT and FQNNGV. CDR3 length: 13 residues. The J segment lost 4 bases and the V segment lost 5 bases, leaving 2 bases of the junction unmatched. CDR3 region: CASSGDRAETQYF. Written as DNA, the CDR3 is TGTGCCAGCAGCGGGGACAGGGCAGAGACCCAGTACTTC.

This clone was counted once. The rearrangement uses TRBV6-6 and TRBJ1-5; 9 bases line up with TRBD1. Germline V gene lookup returns CDR1 MNHNY and CDR2 SVGAGI (reference sequence). Trimming removed 7 bases from V and 4 bases from J; junction bases left unmatched: 11. This CDR3 is built from 16 residues. The chain's CDR3 is CASNRGQGIGNQPQHF. Written as DNA, the CDR3 is TGTGCCAGCAATAGGGGACAGGGAATCGGTAATCAGCCCCAGCATTTT.

This rearrangement joins TRBV6-4 to TRBJ1-5; D uncertain. The ends were cut back, 5 bases at V and 0 bases at J, with 11 bases in the middle. From germline, CDR1 is MRHNA and CDR2 SNTAGT. The CDR3 consists of 15 residues. This CDR3 is CASSPEPFSNQPQHF. CDR3 coding DNA: TGTGCCAGCAGTCCGGAACCGTTTAGCAATCAGCCCCAGCATTTT.